These T cell receptor beta chains were read from a single sample in a study of CD8 T cells in ankylosing spondylitis. TCRdb reanalysed the 5' RACE reads using MiXCR and keeps one entry per CDR3 protein. The data hold some 130,000 distinct CDR3 sequences, with approximately 17% observed a single time. The sequenced sample consisted of blood, either unsorted or a sorted T cell fraction (not recorded which). The receptors shown here come from a male donor with ankylosing spondylitis. Both conserved end residues are part of each CDR3. A D gene is named only where the DNA matches it firmly. Clone size appears in some rows only: once, few, many, or a class for an expanded clone.

size	D	V	J	DNA	CDR3
few	TRBD2	TRBV7-9	TRBJ2-6	TGTGCCAGCAAGGGGACTAGCGGGAGCTCTGGGGCCAACGTCCTGACTTTC	CASKGTSGSSGANVLTF
NA	NA	TRBV20-1	TRBJ1-1	TGCAGTGCGAGGGAGGGGATAAGCACTGAAGCTTTCTTT	CSAREGISTEAFF
few	TRBD2	TRBV10-3	TRBJ2-5	TGTGCCATCAGTGTAAAACCCGGGACTAGCGTGGAGACCCAGTACTTC	CAISVKPGTSVETQYF
many	TRBD2	TRBV29-1	TRBJ2-7	TGCAGCGTTGAGGTTAGCGGGATCTCCTACGAGCAGTACTTC	CSVEVSGISYEQYF
NA	NA	TRBV28	TRBJ2-2	TGTGCCAGCAGTCCGATTTTGGGGACGCCGAACACCGGGGAGCTGTTTTTT	CASSPILGTPNTGELFF
NA	TRBD1	TRBV5-1	TRBJ2-3	TGCGCCAGCAGGACAGGGACAGATACGCAGTATTTT	CASRTGTDTQYF
few	NA	TRBV27	TRBJ1-2	TGTGCCAGCAGTTTAAACGTTAACTATGGCTACACCTTC	CASSLNVNYGYTF
few	NA	TRBV6-5	TRBJ2-2	TGTGCCAGCAGTAACTCGTACTACGCCACCGGGGAGCTGTTTTTT	CASSNSYYATGELFF
NA	TRBD1	TRBV6-2/TRBV6-3	TRBJ1-2	TGTGCCAGCAGTTACCCAGGGGGAAACTATGGCTACACCTTC	CASSYPGGNYGYTF
NA	NA	TRBV7-9	TRBJ1-6	TGTGCCAGCAGAGGATCTTATAATTCACCCCTCCACTTT	CASRGSYNSPLHF
NA	NA	TRBV9	TRBJ1-2	TGTGCCAGCACCTCGACACCAAACTATGGCTACACCTTC	CASTSTPNYGYTF
few	NA	TRBV25-1	TRBJ2-3	TGTGCCAGCAGTGAACCTACGGACCCGTGGACAGATACGCAGTATTTT	CASSEPTDPWTDTQYF
NA	NA	TRBV11-2	TRBJ2-1	TGTGCCAGCAGCTTAGAGGGGGAGGTCGGCGAGCAGTTCTTC	CASSLEGEVGEQFF
few	TRBD2	TRBV10-3	TRBJ2-7	TGTGCCATCAGTGATAGGCTAGCGGGGAGTGGGTACGAGCAGTACTTC	CAISDRLAGSGYEQYF
few	NA	TRBV28	TRBJ1-1	TGTGCCAGCAGTTTAGGGTTCATACCCCCTTTGAACACTGAAGCTTTCTTT	CASSLGFIPPLNTEAFF
few	NA	TRBV25-1	TRBJ2-1	TGTGCCAGCGGACGGGCTTACGGGGGGCGGAACTACAATGAGCAGTTCTTC	CASGRAYGGRNYNEQFF
few	TRBD1	TRBV9	TRBJ1-1	TGTGCCAGCAGCGTAGAGGGGGCGTCGGTCACTGAAGCTTTCTTT	CASSVEGASVTEAFF
NA	NA	TRBV20-1	TRBJ1-5	TGCAGTGCTAGAGATGTTGACAGGCCCAATCAGCCCCAGCATTTT	CSARDVDRPNQPQHF
NA	TRBD2	TRBV28	TRBJ2-7	TGTGCCAGCAGTCCTACTGGTAACTCGGGGGGATACGAGCAGTACTTC	CASSPTGNSGGYEQYF
many	NA	TRBV5-1	TRBJ2-1	TGCGCCAGCAGTCGGGACAACCACATTGAGCAGTTCTTC	CASSRDNHIEQFF
few	NA	TRBV27	TRBJ2-1	TGTGCCAGCAGTCACGGGAGCACCCACAATGAGCAGTTCTTC	CASSHGSTHNEQFF
NA	NA	TRBV27	TRBJ2-7	TGTGCCAGCAGTTTAGCGGGACCGACCTACGAGCAGTACTTC	CASSLAGPTYEQYF
few	NA	TRBV15	TRBJ1-1	TGTGCCACCAGCAGAGGAAATGAAGCTTTCTTT	CATSRGNEAFF
NA	NA	TRBV2	TRBJ2-7	TGTGCCAGCAGTGAAACCGACCGGTCCTACGAGCAGTACTTC	CASSETDRSYEQYF
few	TRBD2	TRBV27	TRBJ2-2	TGTGCCAGCAGACACCGGACGGGGGGGTTTAACACCGGGGAGCTGTTTTTT	CASRHRTGGFNTGELFF
many	TRBD1	TRBV5-1	TRBJ2-1	TGCGCCAGCAGCTTAACCGGGACAGGGGGATCGAATGAGCAGTTCTTC	CASSLTGTGGSNEQFF
NA	NA	TRBV5-1	TRBJ1-2	TGCGCCAGCAGCTATCGGGGAGGAGCGACAGACGCTAACTATGGCTACACCTTC	CASSYRGGATDANYGYTF
NA	NA	TRBV9	TRBJ1-1	TGTGCCAGCAGCGCGTCAGGGGACGCAGAAGCTTTCTTT	CASSASGDAEAFF
NA	TRBD1	TRBV7-9	TRBJ1-1	TGTGCCAGCAGCTTAGCGTCAGGGGGCTACACTGAAGCTTTCTTT	CASSLASGGYTEAFF
many	NA	TRBV4-1	TRBJ2-2	TGCGCCAGCAGCCAAGGAGGGGGGGAGCTGTTTTTT	CASSQGGGELFF
NA	NA	TRBV29-1	TRBJ1-2	TGCAGCGTTGAAGATCTGATCGAGACGGCTCGTGGCTACACCTTC	CSVEDLIETARGYTF
NA	NA	TRBV27	TRBJ1-5	TGTGCCAGCAGCCCGCGGACCCCTTGGGGCAATCAGCCCCAGCATTTT	CASSPRTPWGNQPQHF
NA	NA	TRBV7-8	TRBJ2-7	TGTGCCAGCAGCCCCCACAGGGAGTACGAGCAGTACTTC	CASSPHREYEQYF
few	TRBD2	TRBV20-1	TRBJ2-1	TGCAGTGCTAGAGACTTAGGACTAGCGGGCTCTATAAACAATGAGCAGTTCTTC	CSARDLGLAGSINNEQFF
NA	NA	TRBV7-9	TRBJ2-1	TGTGCCAGCAGCTTAACGGGGGCGGTGAATGAGCAGTTCTTC	CASSLTGAVNEQFF
NA	NA	TRBV29-1	TRBJ2-7	TGCAGCGTCGGGACACCTCGCTCCTACGAGCAGTACTTC	CSVGTPRSYEQYF
NA	NA	TRBV4-1	TRBJ2-2	TGCGCCAGCAGCCCTCCCCTTAGGACCGGGGAGCTGTTTTTT	CASSPPLRTGELFF
NA	NA	TRBV7-6	TRBJ2-5	TGTGCCAGCAGCTTCGGACAAGAAGAGACCCAGTACTTC	CASSFGQEETQYF
many	NA	TRBV12-3/TRBV12-4	TRBJ2-3	TGTGCCAGCAGTTTACAGGGTACGCAGTATTTT	CASSLQGTQYF
NA	NA	TRBV7-9	TRBJ1-1	TGTGCCAGCAGCCCTACAGGAACCCCGAACACTGAAGCTTTCTTT	CASSPTGTPNTEAFF
many	NA	TRBV3-1	TRBJ2-2	TGTGCCAGCAGCGACGACGGGAACACCGGGGAGCTGTTTTTT	CASSDDGNTGELFF
few	TRBD2	TRBV7-9	TRBJ2-7	TGTGCCAGCAGCTTAGTAACTAGCGGGATTAACGAGCAGTACTTC	CASSLVTSGINEQYF
few	NA	TRBV9	TRBJ2-7	TGTGCCAGCAGCGTAGCGGGACCCTACGAGCAGTACTTC	CASSVAGPYEQYF
NA	NA	TRBV27	TRBJ2-7	TGTGCCAGCAGTTCTACAGGCCATGGGGCCTACGAGCAGTACTTC	CASSSTGHGAYEQYF